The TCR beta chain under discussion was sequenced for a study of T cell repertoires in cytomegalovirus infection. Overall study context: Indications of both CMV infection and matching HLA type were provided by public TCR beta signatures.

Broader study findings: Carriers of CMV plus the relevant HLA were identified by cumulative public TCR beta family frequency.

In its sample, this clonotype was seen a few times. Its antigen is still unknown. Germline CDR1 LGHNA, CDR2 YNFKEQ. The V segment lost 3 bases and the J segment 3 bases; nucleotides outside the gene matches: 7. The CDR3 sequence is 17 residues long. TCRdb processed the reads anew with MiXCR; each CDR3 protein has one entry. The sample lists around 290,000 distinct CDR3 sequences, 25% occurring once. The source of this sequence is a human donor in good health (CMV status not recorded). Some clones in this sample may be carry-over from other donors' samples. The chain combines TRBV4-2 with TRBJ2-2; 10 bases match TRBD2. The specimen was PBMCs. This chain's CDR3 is CASSQGTSGEDTGELFF. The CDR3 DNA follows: TGTGCCAGCAGCCAGGGAACTAGCGGGGAAGACACCGGGGAGCTGTTTTTT.